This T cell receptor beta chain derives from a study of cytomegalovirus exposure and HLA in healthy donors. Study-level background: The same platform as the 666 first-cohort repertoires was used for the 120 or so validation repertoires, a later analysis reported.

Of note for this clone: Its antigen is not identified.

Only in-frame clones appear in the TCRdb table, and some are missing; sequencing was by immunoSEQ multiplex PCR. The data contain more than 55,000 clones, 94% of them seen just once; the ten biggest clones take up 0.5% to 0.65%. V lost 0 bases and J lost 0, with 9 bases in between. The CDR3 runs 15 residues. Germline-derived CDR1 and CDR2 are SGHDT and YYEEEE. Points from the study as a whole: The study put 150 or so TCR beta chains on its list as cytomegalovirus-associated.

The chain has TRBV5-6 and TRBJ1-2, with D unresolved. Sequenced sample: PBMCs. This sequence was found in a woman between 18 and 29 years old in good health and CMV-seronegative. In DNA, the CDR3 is TGTGCCAGCAGCTTGGTTCTGTCAGCTAACTATGGCTACACCTTC. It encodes CASSLVLSANYGYTF. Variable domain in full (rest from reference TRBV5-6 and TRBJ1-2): DAGVTQSPTHLIKTRGQQVTLRCSPKSGHDTVSWYQQALGQGPQFIFQYYEEEERQRGNFPDRFSGHQFPNYSSELNVNALLLGDSALYLCASSLVLSANYGYTFGSGTRLTVV.